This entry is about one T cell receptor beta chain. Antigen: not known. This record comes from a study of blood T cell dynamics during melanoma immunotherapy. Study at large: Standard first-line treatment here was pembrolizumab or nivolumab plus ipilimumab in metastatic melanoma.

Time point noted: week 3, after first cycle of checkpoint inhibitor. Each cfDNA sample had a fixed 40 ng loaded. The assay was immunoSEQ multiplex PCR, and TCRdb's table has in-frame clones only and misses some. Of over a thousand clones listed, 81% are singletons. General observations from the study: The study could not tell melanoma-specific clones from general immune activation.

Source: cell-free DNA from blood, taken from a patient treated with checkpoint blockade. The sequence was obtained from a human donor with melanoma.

The CDR3 DNA follows: TGTGCCAGCAGTGGACAGGGTACTAATGAAAAACTGTTTTTT. This codes for CASSGQGTNEKLFF. This chain joins TRBV25-1 and TRBJ1-4, with TRBD1 matching 7 bases. From germline, CDR1 is MGHDK and CDR2 SYGVNS. The V and J ends lost 4 bases and 2 bases, in that order; junction bases with no gene match: 1. The CDR3 loop spans 14 amino acids. The entire variable domain, with the rest obtained from reference TRBV25-1 and TRBJ1-4, is as follows: EADIYQTPRYLVIGTGKKITLECSQTMGHDKMYWYQQDPGMELHLIHYSYGVNSTEKGDLSSESTVSRIRTEHFPLTLESARPSHTSQYLCASSGQGTNEKLFFGSGTQLSVL.